This TCR beta chain was recovered during a study of blood T cells in healthy people across ages. About the research overall: Template switching recovered approximately one barcoded beta molecule for every two T cells. Overall study results and limits: Per million T cells, TCR beta diversity dropped about linearly as age rose.

This clonotype has a count of ten or more. Its antigen is currently unknown. It was with a sample-barcoded 5' primer and a J-beta primer mix that a second PCR of about 7 to 12 cycles was run. TCRdb independently ran MiXCR on the 5' RACE reads; one entry per CDR3 protein. The table lists around 1,000,000 distinct CDR3 sequences, approximately 26% of them singletons. The ends were cut back, 6 bases at V and 0 bases at J, with 11 bases in the middle. CDR1 and CDR2 from the germline V gene are MNHNS and SASEGT. CDR3 length: 14 residues. These sequences were also reported in another study, on T cells of mothers and their children.

This TCR derives from a girl aged 2-10 years in good health. The chain recombines TRBV6-1 with TRBJ2-5, with D unclear. Sequencing was done on a sample of blood. CDR3 sequence: CASSDGRNQETQYF. CDR3 in DNA: TGTGCCAGCAGCGACGGACGGAACCAAGAGACCCAGTACTTC.